The clone carrying this TCR beta chain was observed a few times. Its specificity is not known. A process of 5'RACE template switching, which added a universal primer site and UMIs, was used to make TCR cDNA. TCRdb redid the calling of the 5' RACE reads with MiXCR, one entry per CDR3 protein. The sample lists 320,000 or so distinct CDR3 sequences, approximately 8% occurring once. These data belong to a study of T cells after yellow fever vaccination. Study background: Researchers used SMART-Seq v4 Ultra Low Input to prepare fractions that had low cell numbers. Study-wide points: Subsequent booster samples again held most clones from primary vaccination (approximately 95% CD4, approximately 85% CD8). A weaker but faster secondary response was observed, peaking on day 5 versus 15.

Germline V gene data show CDR1 as SGHKS and CDR2 as YYEKEE (reference sequence). The CDR3 is 14 residues long. The V gene lost 0 bases and the J gene lost 6 bases, with 12 bases spanning the gap. This sequence originates from a man aged 18 to 30 who received the YFV17D yellow fever vaccine. The sample was PBMCs, taken roughly 47 days after the first yellow fever vaccination. The gene calls are TRBV5-5 and TRBJ1-2; tentatively, D is TRBD1 (5 bases). The DNA of the CDR3 is TGTGCCAGCAGCTTGGCCCAAGGGGAGAATGGCTACACCTTC. This sequence encodes CASSLAQGENGYTF. Filled out from reference TRBV5-5 and TRBJ1-2, the complete variable domain reads DAGVTQSPTHLIKTRGQQVTLRCSPISGHKSVSWYQQVLGQGPQFIFQYYEKEERGRGNFPDRFSARQFPNYSSELNVNALLLGDSALYLCASSLAQGENGYTFGSGTRLTVV.